These T cell receptor beta chains were read from a single sample in a study of T cell responses to AZD1222 COVID-19 vaccine. Method: immunoSEQ multiplex PCR; TCRdb's copy keeps in-frame clones and lacks some. The sample yields 110,000 or so clones, about 87% seen once. The sequencing here drew on peripheral blood, taken 28 days after the second AZD1222 dose. These receptors came from an adult who received the AZD1222 COVID-19 vaccine. Both conserved end residues are part of each CDR3. D genes are given only for firm matches. Rows may omit the clone size; those that give it use once, few, many or a size class.

>TRBV12-3/TRBV12-4|.|TRBJ1-2|.
TGTGCCAGCAGCCCAGGATTTAACTATGGCTACACCTTC
CASSPGFNYGYTF
>TRBV3-1/TRBV3-2|.|TRBJ1-1|.
TGTGCCAGCAGCCAAGTCTACAACGAAGCTTTCTTT
CASSQVYNEAFF
>TRBV19|.|TRBJ1-4|.
TGTGCCAGTAGTAACCGGGGCTTGGAAAAACTGTTTTTT
CASSNRGLEKLFF
>TRBV6-5|.|TRBJ2-7|TRBD2
TGTGCCAGCAGTACCCGTAGGGACTACACCCACGAGCAGTACTTC
CASSTRRDYTHEQYF
>TRBV27|few|TRBJ1-5|.
TGTGCCAGCCCCCGGGGGGCGCCAGGTCAGCCCCAGCATTTT
CASPRGAPGQPQHF
>TRBV6-5|.|TRBJ2-3|TRBD2
TGTGCCAGCAGCCTACTAGCGGTTAGCACAGATACGCAGTATTTT
CASSLLAVSTDTQYF
>TRBV5-1|.|TRBJ2-7|.
TGCGCCAGCAGCTTGGGGGACTACGAGCAGTACTTC
CASSLGDYEQYF
>TRBV5-1|.|TRBJ2-3|.
TGCGCCAGCAGCTTTGAGGGCACAGATACGCAGTATTTT
CASSFEGTDTQYF
>TRBV19|.|TRBJ2-2|.
TGTGCCAGTAGGGACCGGGGGCTGAGCACCGGGGAGCTGTTTTTT
CASRDRGLSTGELFF
>TRBV15|.|TRBJ2-1|.
TGTGCCACCAGCAGAGGGAACCTGAACAATGAGCAGTTCTTC
CATSRGNLNNEQFF
>TRBV10-1|.|TRBJ2-7|.
TGCGCCAGCAGTGAGTCGAGTAGTCGAGAGCAGTACTTC
CASSESSSREQYF
>TRBV3-1/TRBV3-2|.|TRBJ2-7|.
TGTGCCAGCAGCCAAGAACAAGTGAGGGGTCTCGAGCAGTACTTC
CASSQEQVRGLEQYF
>TRBV4-3|.|TRBJ1-1|.
TGCGCCAGCAGCCAAGACGCGGGTTCAAACACTGAAGCTTTCTTT
CASSQDAGSNTEAFF
>TRBV7-9|.|TRBJ1-6|TRBD1
TGTGCCAGCAGCCCGGGACAGGGGGAACAAAATTCACCCCTCCACTTT
CASSPGQGEQNSPLHF
>TRBV4-3|.|TRBJ1-6|.
TGCGCCAGCAGCCAAGACTCGATCCGGGGATTTGGTTCACCCCTCCACTTT
CASSQDSIRGFGSPLHF
>TRBV15|.|TRBJ1-1|.
TGTGCCACCAGCAGAGGGGCAGGGTGGGAGACTGAAGCTTTCTTT
CATSRGAGWETEAFF
>TRBV15|few|TRBJ1-3|.
TGTGCCACCAGCAGAGATCTCAGGGACTCAGGAAACACCATATATTTT
CATSRDLRDSGNTIYF
>TRBV7-2|.|TRBJ1-2|.
TGTGCCAGCAGCTTAGACAGTACTAACTATGGCTACACCTTC
CASSLDSTNYGYTF
>TRBV19|.|TRBJ1-3|TRBD1
TGTGCCAGTAACCCCAGGGGGATCTCCGGAAACACCATATATTTT
CASNPRGISGNTIYF
>TRBV19|.|TRBJ1-5|.
TGTGCCAGTAGTTATAGGGCGAATCAGCCCCAGCATTTT
CASSYRANQPQHF
>TRBV2|once|TRBJ1-3|.
TGTGCCAGCAGTGAGAGGAGCTCTGGAAACACCATATATTTT
CASSERSSGNTIYF
>TRBV7-2|.|TRBJ2-1|TRBD1
TGTGCCAGCAGCTTACGGGGACAGGGAAGCGGTGAGCAGTTCTTC
CASSLRGQGSGEQFF
>TRBV5-4|.|TRBJ1-6|TRBD1
TGTGCCAGCAGCGTGGGACAGGACTTATATAATTCACCCCTCCACTTT
CASSVGQDLYNSPLHF
>TRBV6-2/TRBV6-3|.|TRBJ1-1|.
TGTGCCAGCAGTTACGACGGGGCTTACACTGAAGCTTTCTTT
CASSYDGAYTEAFF
>TRBV6-1|.|TRBJ1-1|.
TGTGCCAGCAGTGAAGGGGTGGGGGGCACTGAAGCTTTCTTT
CASSEGVGGTEAFF
>TRBV7-8|.|TRBJ2-1|.
TGTGCCAGCAGCCCGTACGGCGGGGAGACCAATGAGCAGTTCTTC
CASSPYGGETNEQFF
>TRBV6-2/TRBV6-3|.|TRBJ2-2|.
TGTGCCAGCAGTACCTTACAGGGAAGCACCGGGGAGCTGTTTTTT
CASSTLQGSTGELFF
>TRBV9|once|TRBJ2-2|TRBD2
TGTGCCAGCAGCGTAGTGGCGGGGGGAGCCAACGGGGAGCTGTTTTTT
CASSVVAGGANGELFF
>TRBV6-5|.|TRBJ2-3|.
TGTGCCAGCAGGGATGCGGGGGCCGAGGCGGATACGCAGTATTTT
CASRDAGAEADTQYF
>TRBV7-8|.|TRBJ1-3|TRBD1
TGTGCCAGCAGCATCGGGACAGCCTCTGGAAACACCATATATTTT
CASSIGTASGNTIYF
>TRBV11-2|.|TRBJ2-1|TRBD2
TGTGCCACCGGGACTAGATATGATGAGCAGTTCTTC
CATGTRYDEQFF
>TRBV4-3|.|TRBJ2-3|.
TGCGCCAGCAGCCACTTAGATCCCCCAGAAGATACGCAGTATTTT
CASSHLDPPEDTQYF
>TRBV6-5|.|TRBJ2-3|.
TGTGCCAGCAGCTTACAGGGTCCCACAGATACGCAGTATTTT
CASSLQGPTDTQYF
>TRBV11-2|.|TRBJ2-3|TRBD1
TGTGCCAGCAGACTTCAGGGGGCAGATACGCAGTATTTT
CASRLQGADTQYF
>TRBV27|.|TRBJ2-3|.
TGTGCCAGCCAAGAGTGGGGACAAGGAACAGATACGCAGTATTTT
CASQEWGQGTDTQYF
>TRBV6-1|.|TRBJ1-3|.
TGTGCCAGCAGTGAGGTCTATATTAATACAGGAAACACCATATATTTT
CASSEVYINTGNTIYF
>TRBV10-3|medium-sized|TRBJ2-7|.
TGTGCCATCAGTGAAGGTCCTACGAGGAACGAGCAGTACTTC
CAISEGPTRNEQYF
>TRBV28|.|TRBJ1-5|.
TGTGCCAGCTCAAGTCTCAGGGGTCAGCCCCAGCATTTT
CASSSLRGQPQHF
>TRBV5-6|once|TRBJ1-5|.
TGTGCCAGCAGCCCCAACGGCGGTGGCAATCAGCCCCAGCATTTT
CASSPNGGGNQPQHF
>TRBV4-3|once|TRBJ1-2|.
TGCGCCAGCAGCCAAGGCCCCCGGGACTTTAGCGGCTACACCTTC
CASSQGPRDFSGYTF
>TRBV7-8|.|TRBJ1-2|.
TGTGCCAGCAGCTTAAATAGAGACTATGGCTACACCTTC
CASSLNRDYGYTF
>TRBV15|.|TRBJ2-5|TRBD1
TGTGCCACCAGCACCTCTCGAGGGGGCTTTGGGGAGACCCAGTACTTC
CATSTSRGGFGETQYF
>TRBV7-3|.|TRBJ1-1|.
TGTGCCAGCAATCAGAGGGCAGGGACTGAAGCTTTCTTT
CASNQRAGTEAFF
>TRBV6-5|few|TRBJ2-5|.
TGTGCCAGCAGTAGTCGACCTCAAACCCTGGGGGTATACTTC
CASSSRPQTLGVYF
>TRBV28|.|TRBJ1-2|TRBD1
TGTGCCAGCAGTCCGGGGACAGGGAGCTATGGCTACACCTTC
CASSPGTGSYGYTF
>TRBV5-1|.|TRBJ1-4|.
TGCGCCAGCAGCTTAGCGACCACCCAGGAAAAACTGTTTTTT
CASSLATTQEKLFF
>TRBV3-1/TRBV3-2|.|TRBJ1-2|TRBD1
TGTGCCAGCAGCCCGGGGGAATCCAGGGGGCGACTTAGTTTTTTTTACTATGGCTACACCTTC
CASSPGESRGRLSFFYYGYTF
>TRBV7-6|.|TRBJ2-6|.
TGTGCCAGCAGCCGAGGGCCGGGACAAGGGTACTCTGGGGCCAACGTCCTGACTTTC
CASSRGPGQGYSGANVLTF
>TRBV7-9|.|TRBJ2-1|TRBD2
TGTGCCAGCAGCCCTGTAAGCGGGGGGGGCTACAATGAGCAGTTCTTC
CASSPVSGGGYNEQFF
>TRBV5-1|.|TRBJ2-3|TRBD2
TGCGCCAGCAGCTTGCCCGGGACTAGCGGGGGGCGCACAGATACGCAGTATTTT
CASSLPGTSGGRTDTQYF
>TRBV11-3|.|TRBJ2-3|.
TGTGCCAGCAGCCATCGACACACAACATACACAGATACGCAGTATTTT
CASSHRHTTYTDTQYF
>TRBV27|once|TRBJ2-7|.
TGTGCCAGCAGCTTGGCAGGGGCCTACGAGCAGTACTTC
CASSLAGAYEQYF
>TRBV7-6|.|TRBJ2-3|.
TGTGCCAGCAGCTTAGCGGCAGGGGGGGCGAGAACAGATACGCAGTATTTT
CASSLAAGGARTDTQYF
>TRBV11-1|.|TRBJ1-1|.
TGTGCCAGCAGCTTGGGACGGGAAAACACTGAAGCTTTCTTT
CASSLGRENTEAFF
>TRBV5-6|once|TRBJ2-2|.
TGTGCCAGCAGCTTGTGGGGACACCTCACCGGGGAGCTGTTTTTT
CASSLWGHLTGELFF
>TRBV11-3|.|TRBJ2-2|.
TGTGCCAGCAGCTCCAGCACCGGGGAGCTGTTTTTT
CASSSSTGELFF
>TRBV12-5|.|TRBJ1-3|TRBD1
TGTGCTAGTGGTTTGGCCGGGACAGGGAACACCATATATTTT
CASGLAGTGNTIYF
>TRBV7-2|few|TRBJ1-5|.
TGTGCCAGCAGCGCCGACTACTATAGCAATCAGCCCCAGCATTTT
CASSADYYSNQPQHF
>TRBV5-1|.|TRBJ2-5|TRBD1
TGCGCCAGCAGCCCGGGACAGGGTAGAGAGACCCAGTACTTC
CASSPGQGRETQYF